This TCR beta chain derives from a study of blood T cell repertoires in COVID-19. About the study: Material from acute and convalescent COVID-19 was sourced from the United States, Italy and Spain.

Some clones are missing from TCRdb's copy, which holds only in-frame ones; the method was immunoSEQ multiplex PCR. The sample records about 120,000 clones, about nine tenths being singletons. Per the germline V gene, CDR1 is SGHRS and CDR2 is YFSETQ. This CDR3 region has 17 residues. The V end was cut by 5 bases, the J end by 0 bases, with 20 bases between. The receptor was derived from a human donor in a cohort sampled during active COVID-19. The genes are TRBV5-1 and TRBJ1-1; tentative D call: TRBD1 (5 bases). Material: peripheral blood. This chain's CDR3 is CASRPPGGGFMNTEAFF. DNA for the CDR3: TGCGCCAGCAGACCCCCGGGGGGAGGCTTCATGAACACTGAAGCTTTCTTT.